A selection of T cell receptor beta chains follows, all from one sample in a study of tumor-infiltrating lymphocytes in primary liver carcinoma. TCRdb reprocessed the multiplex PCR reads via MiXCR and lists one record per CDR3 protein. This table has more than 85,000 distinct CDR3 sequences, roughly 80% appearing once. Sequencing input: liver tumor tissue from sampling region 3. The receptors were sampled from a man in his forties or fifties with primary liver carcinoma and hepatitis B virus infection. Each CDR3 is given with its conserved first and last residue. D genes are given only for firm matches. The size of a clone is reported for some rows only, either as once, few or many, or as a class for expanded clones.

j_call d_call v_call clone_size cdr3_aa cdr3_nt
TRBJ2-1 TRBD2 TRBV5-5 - CASSGGLVGEDEQFF TGTGCCAGCAGCGGGGGACTAGTGGGAGAAGACGAGCAGTTCTTC
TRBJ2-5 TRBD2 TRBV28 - CASSSTSRFESQYF TGTGCCAGCAGCTCGACTAGCAGGTTTGAGTCCCAGTACTTC
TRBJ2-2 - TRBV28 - CANSLLQVVGTGELFF TGTGCCAACAGTTTATTACAGGTCGTGGGCACCGGGGAGCTGTTTTTT
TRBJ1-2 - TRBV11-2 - CDSSSNLGEVYTF TGTGACAGCAGCTCTAACCTAGGGGAAGTCTACACCTTC
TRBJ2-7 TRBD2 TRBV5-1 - CAGSLDRGSGGFLPEQYF TGCGCCGGCAGCTTGGATCGTGGTAGCGGGGGATTCCTCCCCGAGCAGTACTTC
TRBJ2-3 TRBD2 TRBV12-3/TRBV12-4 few CASSRRTSGSTDMHYF TGTGCCAGCAGCCGTCGGACTAGCGGGAGCACAGATATGCACTATTTT
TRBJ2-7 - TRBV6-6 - CVSSPRQRPFYEQHF TGTGTCAGCAGTCCGCGACAGCGACCGTTCTACGAGCAGCACTTC
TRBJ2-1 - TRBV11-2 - CPSSLDRGGRFYNELFF TGTCCCAGCAGCTTAGATAGGGGGGGGAGGTTCTACAATGAGCTGTTCTTC
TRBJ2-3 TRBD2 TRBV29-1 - CSVESASGGRYTQCF TGCAGCGTTGAGTCGGCTAGCGGAGGGAGGTATACGCAATGTTTT
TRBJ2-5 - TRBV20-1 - CSASFVNQETHYF TGCAGTGCTAGTTTTGTCAATCAAGAGACCCATTACTTC
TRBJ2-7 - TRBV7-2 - CASSLVGSRHEQYF TGTGCCAGCAGCTTAGTAGGGTCCCGGCACGAGCAGTACTTC
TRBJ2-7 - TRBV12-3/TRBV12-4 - CASGRTQQGLYEQYF TGTGCCAGCGGACGTACACAACAGGGACTCTACGAGCAGTACTTC
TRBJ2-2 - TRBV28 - CANSLHAGELFF TGTGCCAACAGTTTACATGCCGGGGAGCTGTTTTTT
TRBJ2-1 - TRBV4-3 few CASSQGLGNLTYNEQFF TGCGCCAGTAGCCAAGGGCTCGGTAACCTTACCTACAATGAGCAGTTCTTC
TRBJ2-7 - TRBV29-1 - CTVAYTAYEQYF TGCACCGTTGCCTACACAGCCTACGAGCAATACTTC
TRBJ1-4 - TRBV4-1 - CASSQEGHGVKKLFF TGCGCCAGCAGCCAAGAGGGACATGGGGTGAAAAAACTGTTTTTT
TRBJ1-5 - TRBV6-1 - CARSEGGIVSNQSQHF TGTGCCAGAAGTGAAGGAGGAATAGTTAGCAATCAGTCCCAGCATTTT
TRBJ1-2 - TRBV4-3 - CASNQDSCLGGYTF TGCGCCAGCAACCAAGATTCATGCTTGGGGGGCTACACCTTC
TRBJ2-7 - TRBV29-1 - CSIGSYEQYF TGTAGCATTGGTAGCTACGAGCAGTACTTC
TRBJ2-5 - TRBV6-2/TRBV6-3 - CAGNWVRIETQYF TGTGCCGGCAATTGGGTCCGAATAGAGACCCAGTACTTC
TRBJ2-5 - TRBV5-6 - CVSSAALSGLETQYF TGTGTCAGCAGCGCTGCCCTGAGCGGCTTGGAGACCCAGTACTTC
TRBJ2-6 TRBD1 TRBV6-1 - CASTELSRFFDRVRSGANILTF TGTGCCAGCACTGAACTTTCGAGGTTTTTTGACAGGGTCAGATCTGGGGCCAACATCCTGACTTTC
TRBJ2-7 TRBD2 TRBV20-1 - CSARDTRSGGNEQYF TGCAGTGCTAGAGACACCCGGTCGGGGGGTAACGAGCAGTACTTC
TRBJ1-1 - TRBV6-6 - CASSIPSTWDTEAFF TGTGCCAGTAGTATTCCGTCGACGTGGGACACTGAAGCTTTCTTT
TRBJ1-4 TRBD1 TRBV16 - CASSPGLGGGDPTNEKLYF TGTGCCAGCAGCCCGGGCCTGGGAGGGGGCGACCCTACTAATGAAAAACTGTATTTT
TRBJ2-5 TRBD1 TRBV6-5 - CVSSQQGWEETQYF TGCGTCAGCAGTCAACAGGGGTGGGAAGAGACCCAGTATTTC
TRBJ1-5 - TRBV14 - CASSSSQDSQPQHF TGTGCCAGCAGCAGCAGTCAGGACAGTCAGCCCCAGCATTTT
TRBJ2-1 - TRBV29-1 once CSVAVTSYNEQFF TGCAGCGTAGCCGTGACGTCCTATAATGAGCAGTTCTTC
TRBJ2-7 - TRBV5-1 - CANTQSPNAEYEQYF TGCGCCAACACCCAGTCTCCTAATGCCGAATACGAGCAGTACTTC
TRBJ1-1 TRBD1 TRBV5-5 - CASSLFVTGGTKAFF TGTGCCAGCAGCTTGTTCGTGACAGGGGGTACTAAAGCTTTCTTT